Below, 27 T cell receptor beta chains from the same sample are listed, as sequenced in a study of blood T cell repertoires in COVID-19. Only in-frame clones appear in the TCRdb table, and some are missing; sequencing was by immunoSEQ multiplex PCR. The repertoire has roughly 250,000 clones, around 90% of them found once; the top ten carry 2% to 2.5%. Material for sequencing was PBMCs or T cells enriched from blood (not recorded which). The receptors here all came from a woman in her forties with acute COVID-19.

The V and J genes are TRBV3-1 (or the pseudogene TRBV3-2) and TRBJ2-2; D is unclear. The CDR3 contains 15 residues. The germline gives CDR1 LGHDT, CDR2 YNNKEL (reference sequence). Trimming left V 4 bases short and J 5 bases short, with 14 bases between. In DNA form, the CDR3 reads TGTGCCAGCAGCCCACGGGTCTTCGGGACCGGGGAGCTGTTTTTT. Encoded protein: CASSPRVFGTGELFF.

The CDR3 sequence: CASSISGDPNQPQHF. CDR3 DNA sequence: TGCGCCAGCAGCATATCAGGGGACCCCAATCAGCCCCAGCATTTT. The rearrangement uses TRBV5-1 and TRBJ1-5; possible D gene TRBD1, 6 bases. Per the germline V gene, CDR1 is SGHRS and CDR2 is YFSETQ. Trimming shortened V by 4 bases and J by 3 bases, and 14 bases separated the two germline ends. This CDR3 region has 15 residues.

The chain recombines TRBV5-5 with TRBJ2-2; 11 bases are a match to TRBD1. Per germline, CDR1 SGHKS and CDR2 YYEKEE (reference sequence). This CDR3 has 16 amino acids. The J segment lost 0 bases and the V segment lost 4 bases, leaving 2 bases of the junction unmatched. CDR3 nucleotides: TGTGCCAGCAGCGGACAGGGGGCCGCGAACACCGGGGAGCTGTTTTTT. Translation gives CASSGQGAANTGELFF.

The chain links TRBV15 to TRBJ2-7, with TRBD2 matching 10 bases. Germline loops: CDR1 LNHNV, CDR2 YYDKDF (reference sequence). J was trimmed by 5 bases and V by 1 base; bases with no gene match: 5. This CDR3 is built from 15 residues. DNA for the CDR3: TGTGCCACCAGCAGAGGTAGCGGGAGGACCGACGAGCAGTACTTC. It yields the protein CATSRGSGRTDEQYF.

The chain joins TRBV7-9 to TRBJ1-4, with TRBD1 identical over 9 bases. Germline values: CDR1 SEHNR, CDR2 FQNEAQ (reference sequence). The CDR3 extends over 16 amino acids. J was trimmed by 5 bases and V by 3 bases; bases with no gene match: 7. The CDR3 DNA is TGTGCCAGCAGCTTGGGTGGACAGGGGATGAATGAAAAACTGTTTTTT. This codes for CASSLGGQGMNEKLFF. The entire variable domain, with the rest obtained from reference TRBV7-9 and TRBJ1-4, is as follows: DTGVSQNPRHKITKRGQNVTFRCDPISEHNRLYWYRQTLGQGPEFLTYFQNEAQLEKSRLLSDRFSAERPKGSFSTLEIQRTEQGDSAMYLCASSLGGQGMNEKLFFGSGTQLSVL.

This rearrangement joins TRBV2 to TRBJ1-2, with a possible D match to TRBD1 (6 bases). Trimming took 7 bases from V and 7 from J, leaving 10 bases between them. Germline CDR1 is SNHLY and CDR2 is FYNNEI. This CDR3 spans 11 amino acids. Here the CDR3 reads CASTQGSGYTF. Here the CDR3 DNA reads TGTGCCAGCACCCAGGGGAGTGGCTACACCTTC.

This chain uses TRBV19 with TRBJ1-1, with D unclear. V lost 2 bases and J lost 0, with 13 bases in between. The CDR3 is 16 residues long. The germline CDR1 and CDR2 sequences are LNHDA and SQIVND (reference sequence). The CDR3, as DNA: TGTGCCAGTAGTATAAAAGCAGGTTTTATGAACACTGAAGCTTTCTTT. Translated, it gives CASSIKAGFMNTEAFF.

The chain couples TRBV4-2 to TRBJ2-1, with 7 nucleotides matching TRBD2. This CDR3 comprises 18 residues. The germline V gene has CDR1 LGHNA and CDR2 YNFKEQ. V lost 4 bases, J lost 2 bases, and 14 bases stayed unmatched. The CDR3 nucleotides are TGTGCCAGCAGCCCCGGCCCTCCTACTAGCGCCGCCTACAATGAGCAGTTCTTC. It codes for CASSPGPPTSAAYNEQFF.

V usage is TRBV6-4 and J usage is TRBJ2-7, with TRBD1 identical over 9 bases. Germline V gives CDR1 MRHNA, CDR2 SNTAGT. The CDR3 totals 13 residues. The J segment lost 3 bases and the V segment lost 6 bases, leaving 3 bases of the junction unmatched. The CDR3 nucleotides read TGTGCCAGCAGGCGACAGGGGGGCTACGAGCAGTACTTC. Its translation is CASRRQGGYEQYF.

The gene calls are TRBV11-3 and TRBJ2-5; a possible D gene is TRBD1 (6 bases). The CDR3 length is 14 residues. Germline V gives CDR1 SGHNT, CDR2 YENEEA. V dropped 1 base and J dropped 2 bases, with 8 bases sitting between them. Here the CDR3 DNA reads TGTGCCAGCAGCTTAGGGCAGGGGCAAGAGACCCAGTACTTC. Protein product: CASSLGQGQETQYF.

This clone has more than one count but fewer than ten. This chain links TRBV5-1 with TRBJ2-1, with 7 bases identical to TRBD1. V was clipped by 4 bases and J by 0 bases; unmatched bases: 4. Germline V lookup: CDR1 SGHRS, CDR2 YFSETQ. The CDR3 is 15 residues long. This chain's CDR3 is CASSPDRASYNEQFF. For the CDR3, the DNA is TGCGCCAGCAGCCCAGACAGGGCCTCCTACAATGAGCAGTTCTTC.

The V and J genes are TRBV6-1 and TRBJ1-2; tentative D call: TRBD1 (6 bases). This CDR3 is built from 16 residues. Germline values: CDR1 MNHNS, CDR2 SASEGT. V was shortened by 1 base and J by 5 bases, with 17 bases between the two germline ends. This CDR3 is CASSEVATGNFYGYTF. The CDR3 DNA sequence: TGTGCCAGCAGTGAAGTGGCAACAGGGAATTTTTATGGCTACACCTTC.

The chain has TRBV7-6 and TRBJ1-1; 10 nucleotides align to TRBD1. Germline CDR1 is SGHVS and CDR2 is FNYEAQ. CDR3 size: 15 residues. The J segment lost 4 bases and the V segment lost 5 bases, leaving 7 bases of the junction unmatched. The CDR3, as DNA: TGTGCCAGCAGCCCCCAGACAGGGGGCGTCACTGAAGCTTTCTTT. This translates into CASSPQTGGVTEAFF.

Only one count was recorded for this clone. The chain employs TRBV6-6 and TRBJ2-3, with a weak D call TRBD1 (5 bases). The CDR3 totals 15 residues. Germline CDR1 MNHNY, CDR2 SVGAGI (reference sequence). The ends were cut back, 0 bases at V and 0 bases at J, with 7 bases in the middle. The CDR3 loop reads CASSYSDSSTDTQYF. CDR3 nucleotide sequence: TGTGCCAGCAGTTACTCCGACAGTAGCACAGATACGCAGTATTTT.

The genes are TRBV3-1 (or the pseudogene TRBV3-2) and TRBJ2-7, with 9 bases that match TRBD1. Trimming cost V 4 bases and J 7 bases; bases outside gene matches: 5. Germline lookup yields CDR1 LGHDT and CDR2 YNNKEL (reference sequence). The CDR3 has 13 residues. CDR3 residues: CASSPGTGREQYF. DNA for the CDR3: TGTGCCAGCAGCCCCGGGACAGGGCGGGAGCAGTACTTC.

The rearrangement uses TRBV18 and TRBJ1-2; 7 bases are shared with TRBD1. J lost 8 bases, V lost 0 bases, and 6 bases had no gene match. Germline assignment: CDR1 KGHSH and CDR2 LQKENI. The CDR3 has 14 amino acids. The CDR3 here is CASSPPHRGYGYTF. CDR3 nucleotides: TGTGCCAGCTCACCACCGCACAGGGGTTACGGCTACACCTTC.

The J gene is TRBJ1-4, the V gene TRBV27, with 7 nucleotides matching TRBD1. V lost 3 bases and J lost 8; bases outside the gene matches: 3. The germline gives CDR1 MNHEY, CDR2 SMNVEV (reference sequence). The CDR3 totals 13 residues. CDR3 sequence: CASSFTTGEKLFF. The CDR3 nucleotides read TGTGCCAGCAGTTTTACGACAGGGGAAAAACTGTTTTTT.

V usage is TRBV13 and J usage is TRBJ1-1; D may be TRBD1 (5 bases). The CDR3 totals 14 residues. CDR1 is PRHDT, CDR2 FYEKMQ, per germline (reference sequence). V was clipped by 5 bases and J by 0 bases, with 10 bases between them. In DNA, the CDR3 is TGTGCCAGCAGCCCCTCAGGGTTGAACACTGAAGCTTTCTTT. This translates into CASSPSGLNTEAFF.

The V and J genes are TRBV5-1 and TRBJ1-1, with TRBD1 matching over 10 bases. Germline values: CDR1 SGHRS, CDR2 YFSETQ. V gave up 3 bases and J gave up 5 bases; unmatched junction bases: 19. The CDR3 is 19 residues long. The CDR3 bases are TGCGCCAGCAGCTACTCTCCCCCCGGGACAGGGGCCTCTCGGACTGAAGCTTTCTTT. It is translated as CASSYSPPGTGASRTEAFF.

The rearrangement uses TRBV7-3 and TRBJ2-5; D perhaps matches TRBD2 (5 bases). Germline loops: CDR1 SGHTA, CDR2 FQGTGA. The ends were cut back, 2 bases at V and 4 bases at J, with 14 bases in the middle. CDR3 length equals 15 residues. The CDR3: CASSLSGSVGETQYF. The CDR3 DNA sequence: TGTGCCAGCAGCTTATCTGGTAGCGTCGGAGAGACCCAGTACTTC.

The chain links TRBV7-9 to TRBJ2-1; D is undetermined. The V and J ends lost 2 bases and 8 bases respectively, with 7 bases between them. CDR1 and CDR2 from the germline V gene are SEHNR and FQNEAQ (reference sequence). The CDR3 is 12 amino acids. This CDR3 reads CASSLTVHEQFF. The CDR3 nucleotides read TGTGCCAGCAGCTTAACGGTCCATGAGCAGTTCTTC.

The chain has TRBV5-6 and TRBJ2-3, with 11 bases fitting TRBD1. From germline, CDR1 is SGHDT and CDR2 YYEEEE. After removal of 4 bases from V and 2 bases from J, the junction contained 6 bases not matched to a gene. This CDR3 comprises 16 residues. CDR3 residues: CASSIWTGGSTDTQYF. CDR3 bases: TGTGCCAGCAGCATATGGACAGGGGGCTCCACAGATACGCAGTATTTT.

V and J are TRBV24-1 and TRBJ2-3; 13 positions agree with TRBD2. Trimming removed 3 bases from V and 2 bases from J; junction bases left unmatched: 10. Looked up from germline, CDR1 is KGHDR and CDR2 is SFDVKD. The CDR3 is 19 amino acids. CDR3 nucleotide sequence: TGTGCCACCAGTGATCTCGGGACTAGCGGGACCCTCCTCACAGATACGCAGTATTTT. It encodes CATSDLGTSGTLLTDTQYF.

J is TRBJ1-2 and V is TRBV28, with a weak D call TRBD1 (5 bases). The V gene lost 4 bases and the J gene lost 4 bases, with 10 bases spanning the gap. The CDR3 spans 13 residues. Germline V gene data show CDR1 as MDHEN and CDR2 as SYDVKM. CDR3 in DNA: TGTGCCAGCAGTTCCAACGGGGGCTATGGCTACACCTTC. Translation gives CASSSNGGYGYTF.

The count of this clone is one. The V and J genes are TRBV27 and TRBJ1-1; 7 bases fit TRBD1. V shed 3 bases and J 5 bases; nucleotides not matched to a gene: 6. The germline V gene has CDR1 MNHEY and CDR2 SMNVEV (reference sequence). The CDR3 is 14 amino acids. The CDR3 sequence: CASSFWQGDTEAFF. DNA of the CDR3: TGTGCCAGCAGTTTCTGGCAGGGGGATACTGAAGCTTTCTTT.

This sequence joins TRBV19 and TRBJ1-5; D is possibly TRBD1 (5 bases). This CDR3 has 16 amino acids. V shed 5 bases and J shed 5 bases, with 19 bases lying between them. In germline, CDR1 is LNHDA, CDR2 SQIVND (reference sequence). The CDR3, as DNA: TGTGCCAGTAGTTCGCCGTGGCAGGGTGTTTATCAGCCCCAGCATTTT. Translated: CASSSPWQGVYQPQHF.

V is TRBV20-1 and J is TRBJ2-3; no reliable D call. The CDR3 runs to 13 residues. Germline V CDR1 and CDR2: DFQATT, SNEGSKA (reference sequence). Deletions cut 3 bases from V and 0 bases from J, with 7 bases between. The CDR3 DNA is TGCAGTGCTAGTGACACAAGCACAGATACGCAGTATTTT. Translating gives CSASDTSTDTQYF.